The TCR beta chain described here comes from a study of T-cell reconstitution after alpha-beta-depleted transplantation in children. Study-level findings and limits: One year after transplant, T-cell counts and diversity came mostly from newly produced T cells. The origin of high day-60 TCRbeta diversity in some patients lay in surviving recipient T cells and thymic progenitors. Reportedly, alpha-beta T cells present about two months post-transplant originated from several hundred expanded clones of graft origin.

At least ten counts were recorded for this clonotype. No antigen is known for it. Trimming stripped 5 bases from V and 0 bases from J, with 20 bases between. Germline values: CDR1 DFQATT, CDR2 SNEGSKA (reference sequence). This CDR3 spans 17 amino acids. It was with unique molecular identifiers that the TCRbeta library was prepared. TCRdb redid the calling of the PCR reads with MiXCR, one entry per CDR3 protein. The table includes some 300,000 distinct CDR3 sequences, just over 7.5% detected once. The chain carries TRBV20-1 and TRBJ1-5; possible D gene TRBD1, 5 bases. This receptor was taken from a female patient aged 2-9 years who had a stem cell transplant for Fanconi anemia, so the T cells may come from the graft donor. The material was peripheral blood, obtained 360 days after TCRalphabeta/CD19-depleted stem cell transplant. CDR3 coding DNA: TGCAGTGCTGACGCGGGACTGCGAAGCAATAGCAATCAGCCCCAGCATTTT. Amino acid sequence: CSADAGLRSNSNQPQHF.